A single T cell receptor (beta chain) is shown here with its context. Its antigen is not known. Here immunoSEQ multiplex PCR was the method, and the copy in TCRdb shows in-frame clones only, minus some. Here the sample spans some 140,000 clones, 90% to 95% being singletons. The sample originates from a study of graft-versus-host responses after intestinal transplantation. The wider study: Recipients had transplants, and these were multivisceral, liver-intestinal, or isolated intestinal. All recipients were given anti-thymocyte globulin induction, and tacrolimus and steroids were then administered for around three years. General observations from the study: Recipient bone marrow held GvH clones, some seen earlier in ileum or blood. Early post-transplant HvG declines tracked with peak circulating GvH clone levels.

Per the germline V gene, CDR1 is SGHDN and CDR2 is FVKESK. The CDR3 extends over 12 amino acids. V gave up 1 base and J gave up 15 bases; unmatched junction bases: 5. The sequencing used unstimulated CD4+ T cells sorted from spleen or lymph node cells, collected before intestinal transplant. The chain recombines TRBV14 with TRBJ2-1, with 8 bases identical to TRBD2. This TCR came from a human donor who received an intestinal transplant. The CDR3 DNA follows: TGTGCCAGCAGCCAAGCCTACGGGAGGGGGTTCTTC. The encoded protein is CASSQAYGRGFF.